Listed below are T cell receptor beta chains from one sample, sequenced in a study of Ad26.COV2.S vaccination and SARS-CoV-2 variants. Clones were read by immunoSEQ multiplex PCR, and TCRdb kept only the in-frame ones, dropping some. The table includes more than 300,000 clones, more than 85% detected once. Specimen: peripheral blood, collected in a trial of Ad26.COV2.S vaccine versus placebo. The receptors come from a person aged 18-60 years who received the Ad26.COV2.S COVID-19 vaccine or a placebo. Both conserved end residues are part of each CDR3. The D gene is left open where the match is weak. A row's size may be missing; if present it is once, few, many or a size class.

v_gene: TRBV6-5
abundance: -
d_gene: -
j_gene: TRBJ2-3
CDR3nt: TGTGCCAGCAGGACTTGGGGCGCGGGAGATACGCAGTATTTT
CDR3aa: CASRTWGAGDTQYF

v_gene: TRBV4-3
abundance: -
d_gene: TRBD1
j_gene: TRBJ1-2
CDR3nt: TGCGCCAGCAGCCACCTCCTTACGACAGGGTTAAATGGCTACACCTTC
CDR3aa: CASSHLLTTGLNGYTF

v_gene: TRBV4-3
abundance: -
d_gene: -
j_gene: TRBJ1-5
CDR3nt: TGCGCCAGCAGCCAAGAGCAGTTCGGCAATCAGCCCCAGCATTTT
CDR3aa: CASSQEQFGNQPQHF

v_gene: TRBV29-1
abundance: -
d_gene: -
j_gene: TRBJ1-5
CDR3nt: TGCAGCGTTGGGCAGTACCTCAATCAGCCCCAGCATTTT
CDR3aa: CSVGQYLNQPQHF

v_gene: TRBV5-1
abundance: -
d_gene: -
j_gene: TRBJ2-3
CDR3nt: TGCGCCAGCAGCTTGCTACTGGGGTCGGATACGCAGTATTTT
CDR3aa: CASSLLLGSDTQYF

v_gene: TRBV14
abundance: once
d_gene: TRBD2
j_gene: TRBJ2-1
CDR3nt: TGTGCCAGCAGCCATACTAGCGGGAGGGCCTACAATGAGCAGTTCTTC
CDR3aa: CASSHTSGRAYNEQFF

v_gene: TRBV6-5
abundance: -
d_gene: -
j_gene: TRBJ1-6
CDR3nt: TGTGCCCCGGGAATGGGGAATTCACCCCTCCACTTT
CDR3aa: CAPGMGNSPLHF

v_gene: TRBV3-1/TRBV3-2
abundance: -
d_gene: -
j_gene: TRBJ2-3
CDR3nt: TGTGCCAGCAGCCTTGCGGGGTTCACAGATACGCAGTATTTT
CDR3aa: CASSLAGFTDTQYF

v_gene: TRBV28
abundance: -
d_gene: TRBD1
j_gene: TRBJ2-3
CDR3nt: TGTGCCAGCCGCCCGACAGGGTCAGATACGCAGTATTTT
CDR3aa: CASRPTGSDTQYF

v_gene: TRBV27
abundance: once
d_gene: TRBD1
j_gene: TRBJ1-2
CDR3nt: TGTGCCAGCAGAGACAGGGAAAGGTATGGCTACACCTTC
CDR3aa: CASRDRERYGYTF

v_gene: TRBV7-9
abundance: -
d_gene: TRBD2
j_gene: TRBJ2-5
CDR3nt: TGTGCCAGCAGCTTAGCGACACTAGCGGAAGAGACCCAGTACTTC
CDR3aa: CASSLATLAEETQYF

v_gene: TRBV28
abundance: -
d_gene: -
j_gene: TRBJ2-7
CDR3nt: TGTGCCAGCAGCCACCGTTTGGGGCCGACACGCTCCTACGAGCAGTACTTC
CDR3aa: CASSHRLGPTRSYEQYF

v_gene: TRBV5-5
abundance: -
d_gene: TRBD1
j_gene: TRBJ1-1
CDR3nt: TGTGCCAGCAGCGGGACAGGGGTGAACACTGAAGCTTTCTTT
CDR3aa: CASSGTGVNTEAFF

v_gene: TRBV7-8
abundance: few
d_gene: -
j_gene: TRBJ2-5
CDR3nt: TGTGCCAGCAGCTTCACGGGGAAACAAGAGACCCAGTACTTC
CDR3aa: CASSFTGKQETQYF

v_gene: TRBV7-2
abundance: -
d_gene: -
j_gene: TRBJ1-4
CDR3nt: TGTGCCAGCAGCTTAGCTTTGGGGAAACTGTTTTTT
CDR3aa: CASSLALGKLFF

v_gene: TRBV7-9
abundance: -
d_gene: -
j_gene: TRBJ1-6
CDR3nt: TGTGCCAGCAGCTCTACAGGGAGGGGTTCACCCCTCCACTTT
CDR3aa: CASSSTGRGSPLHF

v_gene: TRBV5-4
abundance: once
d_gene: -
j_gene: TRBJ2-2
CDR3nt: TGTGCCAGCAGCTTGTCACGGGCCGGGGAGCTGTTTTTT
CDR3aa: CASSLSRAGELFF

v_gene: TRBV10-2
abundance: -
d_gene: -
j_gene: TRBJ2-1
CDR3nt: TGCGCCAGCACCGAGTTGGACGGGTACTCCTACAATGAGCAGTTCTTC
CDR3aa: CASTELDGYSYNEQFF

v_gene: TRBV5-1
abundance: -
d_gene: TRBD2
j_gene: TRBJ2-2
CDR3nt: TGCGCCAGCAGCTCACTGGGGACTAGGAGGACCGGGGAGCTGTTTTTT
CDR3aa: CASSSLGTRRTGELFF

v_gene: TRBV5-4
abundance: -
d_gene: -
j_gene: TRBJ2-1
CDR3nt: TGTGCCAGCAGTCCGGATCTGGGGGGCGTCTACAATGAGCAGTTCTTC
CDR3aa: CASSPDLGGVYNEQFF

v_gene: TRBV6-5
abundance: -
d_gene: -
j_gene: TRBJ1-2
CDR3nt: TGTGCCAGCAGGACTCAGGGGACCTATGGCTACACCTTC
CDR3aa: CASRTQGTYGYTF

v_gene: TRBV5-6
abundance: -
d_gene: -
j_gene: TRBJ2-2
CDR3nt: TGTGCCAGCAGCCTACGGGGGAACACCGGGGAGCTGTTTTTT
CDR3aa: CASSLRGNTGELFF

v_gene: TRBV6-4
abundance: -
d_gene: -
j_gene: TRBJ2-1
CDR3nt: TGTGCCAGCAGTGCAAGACTAGATTTGATTATGGATGAGCAGTTCTTC
CDR3aa: CASSARLDLIMDEQFF

v_gene: TRBV5-4
abundance: -
d_gene: -
j_gene: TRBJ1-1
CDR3nt: TGTGCCAGCAGCTTCGGGGGTGAAGCTTTCTTT
CDR3aa: CASSFGGEAFF

v_gene: TRBV10-3
abundance: once
d_gene: -
j_gene: TRBJ1-1
CDR3nt: TGTGCCATCAGTGAGTCTCAATTGTGGGGGGACACTGAAGCTTTCTTT
CDR3aa: CAISESQLWGDTEAFF

v_gene: TRBV29-1
abundance: -
d_gene: -
j_gene: TRBJ1-1
CDR3nt: TGCAGCGTTTGTTGGGCTACGGTTGGCACTGAAGCTTTCTTT
CDR3aa: CSVCWATVGTEAFF

v_gene: TRBV19
abundance: -
d_gene: -
j_gene: TRBJ1-1
CDR3nt: TGTGCCAGTAGTCGTGCAGGGGCGAAAGGGAACACTGAAGCTTTCTTT
CDR3aa: CASSRAGAKGNTEAFF

v_gene: TRBV7-8
abundance: -
d_gene: -
j_gene: TRBJ1-4
CDR3nt: TGTGCCAGCAGCCCCAGAGCAACTAATGAAAAACTGTTTTTT
CDR3aa: CASSPRATNEKLFF

v_gene: TRBV28
abundance: -
d_gene: -
j_gene: TRBJ1-4
CDR3nt: TGTGCCAGCAGTTTAGGGGAAGGTAATGAAAAACTGTTTTTT
CDR3aa: CASSLGEGNEKLFF

v_gene: TRBV28
abundance: -
d_gene: -
j_gene: TRBJ1-2
CDR3nt: TGTGCCAGCAGTTTGGGAGAGGGAGGAGGCTACACCTTC
CDR3aa: CASSLGEGGGYTF